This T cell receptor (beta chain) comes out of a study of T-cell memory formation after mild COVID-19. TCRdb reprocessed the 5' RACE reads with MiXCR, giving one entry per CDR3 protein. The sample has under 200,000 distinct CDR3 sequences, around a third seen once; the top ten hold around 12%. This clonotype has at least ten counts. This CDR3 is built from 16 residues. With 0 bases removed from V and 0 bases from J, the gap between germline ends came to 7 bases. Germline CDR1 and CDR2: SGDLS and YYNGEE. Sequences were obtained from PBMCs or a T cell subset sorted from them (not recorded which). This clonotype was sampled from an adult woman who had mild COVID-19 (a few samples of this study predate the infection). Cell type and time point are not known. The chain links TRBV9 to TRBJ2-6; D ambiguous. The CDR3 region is CASSVEVNSGANVLTF. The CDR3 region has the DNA TGTGCCAGCAGCGTAGAGGTCAACTCTGGGGCCAACGTCCTGACTTTC.